This T cell receptor beta chain came from a study of T cell repertoires in cytomegalovirus infection. Study-level information: Evidence of both CMV infection and a matching HLA type came from public TCR beta signatures.

Remarks on this clonotype: Its matching antigen is unknown.

Study-wide results and limits: The cumulative frequency of public TCR beta families identified carriers of CMV plus the relevant HLA. Ex vivo, HLA-C-restricted CMV-specific TCR beta clonotypes prevailed over the rest of the response.

TCRdb analysed the reads with MiXCR anew, one entry per CDR3 protein. The repertoire holds 85,000 to 130,000 distinct CDR3 sequences, with roughly a quarter as singletons. Trimming took off 6 bases at V and 5 bases at J, with 20 bases between the two ends. Germline V gene lookup returns CDR1 DFQATT and CDR2 SNEGSKA (reference sequence). The CDR3 covers 16 residues. The chain uses TRBV20-1 and TRBJ1-6; a possible D gene is TRBD1 (6 bases). What was sequenced was CD8+ T cells from PBMCs. The origin of this receptor is a human donor in good health (CMV status not recorded). Some clones in this sample may be carry-over from other donors' samples. This CDR3 reads CSASIPRGWDNSPLHF. The CDR3 DNA is TGCAGTGCCTCAATACCTAGGGGGTGGGATAATTCACCCCTCCACTTT.